This record covers a single TCR beta chain. These data belong to a study of shared clonotypes between healthy human individuals. CD45RO-negative, CCR7-selected cells formed the naive CD8 fraction, which excluded terminally differentiated effector memory CD45RA+ cells. The input for sorted-subset replicate PCRs was approximately 200 ng DNA, 30,000 or so T cell genomes. The table came from immunoSEQ multiplex PCR; TCRdb's copy has only in-frame clones and leaves some out. Among hundreds of thousands of clones listed, about 95% were seen once. Germline-derived CDR1 and CDR2 are SGHNT and YYREEE (reference sequence). V was pared by 2 bases and J by 0 bases, with 12 bases between. The CDR3 runs to 15 residues.

This clonotype originated in a woman in her thirties in good health. The V gene is TRBV5-4, the J gene TRBJ2-7; D not resolved. The sequencing sample was made of naive CD8+ T cells sorted from blood. The CDR3, as DNA: TGTGCCAGCAGCTTTGACTGGGGAAGCTCCTACGAGCAGTACTTC. Translation gives CASSFDWGSSYEQYF.